Detailed here is one T cell receptor beta chain. Germline CDR1 reads LGHNA; CDR2 reads YSLEER. The CDR3 totals 14 residues. With 4 bases clipped from V and 1 base from J, the junction kept 2 bases outside the gene matches. TCRdb called the RT-PCR reads again in MiXCR, with one record for every CDR3 protein. The table lists approximately 220,000 distinct CDR3 sequences, less than 50% of them singletons. This entry is derived from a study of patients and donors after allogeneic stem cell transplantation. This chain connects TRBV4-3 to TRBJ2-3; 7 bases line up with TRBD2. The origin of this receptor is a human donor who was either an allogeneic HSCT recipient or a stem cell or donor lymphocyte infusion donor (not recorded which). It is not recorded whose cells these are; they may come from a transplant donor. Source material: blood, either unsorted or a sorted T cell fraction (not recorded which). For the CDR3, the DNA is TGCGCCAGCAGCCGGGGGGGAGGCACAGATACGCAGTATTTT. It is translated as CASSRGGGTDTQYF.